This T cell receptor (beta chain) stems from a study of T cell changes during pregnancy in multiple sclerosis. Clones were sequenced by immunoSEQ multiplex PCR, and TCRdb holds only the in-frame ones, with some missing. This sample carries 70,000 to 80,000 clones, around 90% of them seen once, and the ten largest clones take about 0.45%. The V gene's germline CDR1 is SGHVS and CDR2 FNYEAQ. The J segment lost 7 bases and the V segment lost 5 bases, leaving 1 base of the junction unmatched. The CDR3 has 12 amino acids. This clonotype originated in a female donor with multiple sclerosis, enrolled in a pregnancy study. The chain uses TRBV7-6 and TRBJ2-1; 8 bases map to TRBD2. The sequenced sample was CD4+ T cells from peripheral blood mononuclear cells, obtained before pregnancy. CDR3 residues: CASSPGGNEQFF. In DNA, the CDR3 is TGTGCCAGCAGCCCGGGGGGGAATGAGCAGTTCTTC. The whole variable domain, filled in from reference TRBV7-6 and TRBJ2-1, reads GAGVSQSPRYKVTKRGQDVALRCDPISGHVSLYWYRQALGQGPEFLTYFNYEAQQDKSGLPNDRFSAERPEGSISTLTIQRTEQRDSAMYRCASSPGGNEQFFGPGTRLTVL.